This passage covers 15 T cell receptor beta chains from one sample sequenced in a study of vaccination and CD4 T cells after COVID-19. Stated treatment: approximately nine-day PBMC culture with coronavirus spike peptide pools or control peptides (ViraFEST assay). Antigens of these TCRs are unknown. Cultured CD4+ T-cell DNA underwent Oncomine TCR Beta short-read sequencing. TCRdb reprocessed the PCR reads with MiXCR, giving one entry per CDR3 protein. Of some 18,000 distinct CDR3 sequences listed, roughly 63% are singletons. Sequenced: CD4+ T cells from blood, cultured in vitro. Receptors were obtained from a human donor who had recovered from COVID-19.

This clonotype was recorded once. J is TRBJ2-3 and V is TRBV20-1; no firm D call. V was cut by 4 bases and J by 6 bases, with 14 bases left in between. This CDR3 spans 13 amino acids. CDR1 and CDR2 from the germline V gene are DFQATT and SNEGSKA (reference sequence). CDR3 amino acids: CSAKDPVVDTQYF. For the CDR3, the DNA is TGCAGTGCTAAGGACCCAGTGGTGGATACGCAGTATTTT.

This rearrangement joins TRBV28 to TRBJ2-5; no firm D call. The germline CDR1 and CDR2 sequences are MDHEN and SYDVKM. The CDR3 length is 11 residues. The V and J ends lost 5 bases and 0 bases respectively, with 1 base between them. CDR3 region: CASSDQETQYF. CDR3 nucleotide sequence: TGTGCCAGCAGTGACCAAGAGACCCAGTACTTC.

This clonotype showed up just once. The rearrangement uses TRBV12-3 or TRBV12-4 and TRBJ2-1; D is perhaps TRBD1 or TRBD2 (5 bases each). The CDR3 loop spans 20 amino acids. Trimming shortened V by 4 bases and J by 0 bases, and 25 bases separated the two germline ends. The CDR3 sequence: CASSSWGLGDPRSSYNEQFF. CDR3 coding DNA: TGTGCCAGCAGTTCTTGGGGCCTAGGGGACCCCCGGAGCTCCTACAATGAGCAGTTCTTC.

This chain links TRBV25-1 with TRBJ1-4; D remains ambiguous. V lost 6 bases and J 5 bases, leaving 10 bases between the germline ends. This CDR3 spans 13 amino acids. Germline CDR1 MGHDK, CDR2 SYGVNS. DNA for the CDR3: TGTGCCAGCAGGGGCAGTGGGAATGAAAAACTGTTTTTT. Its protein is CASRGSGNEKLFF.

This clonotype was recorded a few times. The genes are TRBV5-1 and TRBJ2-3, with 10 bases matching TRBD2. J gave up 0 bases and V 4 bases, and 8 bases lay outside the gene matches. Germline V CDR1 and CDR2: SGHRS, YFSETQ. The CDR3 extends over 17 amino acids. The CDR3 region is CASSPLTSGDSTDTQYF. The CDR3, as DNA: TGCGCCAGCAGCCCACTTACTAGCGGGGATAGCACAGATACGCAGTATTTT.

This clonotype was seen once. The gene calls are TRBV6-1 and TRBJ1-2; D is uncertain. The CDR3 totals 12 residues. Germline CDR1 and CDR2: MNHNS and SASEGT. V was trimmed by 3 bases and J by 8 bases, leaving 10 bases between them. The CDR3 nucleotides read TGTGCCAGCAGTGACTATGGAGGAGGCTACACCTTC. This sequence encodes CASSDYGGGYTF.

The V and J genes are TRBV19 and TRBJ1-1, with TRBD1 matching 7 bases. Germline CDR1 reads LNHDA; CDR2 reads SQIVND (reference sequence). The CDR3 totals 17 residues. V was pared by 6 bases and J by 1 base, with 14 bases of the junction left unmatched. CDR3 region: CASRPDDRRQGNTEAFF. The CDR3 nucleotides are TGTGCCAGTAGGCCGGACGACAGGAGACAGGGGAACACTGAAGCTTTCTTT. The full variable domain, rest sourced from reference TRBV19 and TRBJ1-1, is DGGITQSPKYLFRKEGQNVTLSCEQNLNHDAMYWYRQDPGQGLRLIYYSQIVNDFQKGDIAEGYSVSREKKESFPLTVTSAQKNPTAFYLCASRPDDRRQGNTEAFFGQGTRLTVV.

The J gene is TRBJ1-5, the V gene TRBV19, with D perhaps TRBD1 (5 bases). V was cut by 1 base and J by 7 bases, with 11 bases left in between. This CDR3 has 14 amino acids. Germline CDR1 is LNHDA and CDR2 is SQIVND (reference sequence). DNA for the CDR3: TGTGCCAGTAGTATAGCGCAGGGAAGGCAGCCCCAGCATTTT. This translates into CASSIAQGRQPQHF.

The V and J genes are TRBV6-5 and TRBJ2-7; tentatively, D is TRBD1 (5 bases). Germline loops: CDR1 MNHEY, CDR2 SVGAGI. V lost 2 bases and J 6 bases, leaving 14 bases between the germline ends. This CDR3 has 14 amino acids. CDR3 protein: CASSYPHWGGEQYF. In DNA, the CDR3 is TGTGCCAGCAGTTACCCACATTGGGGCGGCGAGCAGTACTTC.

This chain joins TRBV6-1 and TRBJ1-3; 7 nucleotides agree with TRBD1. This CDR3 region has 14 residues. The V gene end was trimmed by 5 bases and the J gene end by 7 bases; junction bases not matched to a gene: 8. Germline lookup yields CDR1 MNHNS and CDR2 SASEGT. The CDR3 reads CASSRQGVGNTIYF. Here the CDR3 DNA reads TGTGCCAGCAGTAGACAGGGAGTTGGGAACACCATATATTTT.

This clonotype was seen more than once but under ten times. For the CDR3, the DNA is TGTGCCAGCAGTTTAGGGTCGCCGGGGGCGCACACTGAAGCTTTCTTT. Protein: CASSLGSPGAHTEAFF. This chain uses TRBV28 with TRBJ1-1, with a weak D call TRBD1 (6 bases). Germline lookup yields CDR1 MDHEN and CDR2 SYDVKM. The CDR3 runs 16 residues. V lost 2 bases, J lost 3 bases, and 16 bases lay in between.

The chain has TRBV7-3 and TRBJ1-5; D gene uncertain. Germline CDR1 is SGHTA and CDR2 is FQGTGA. CDR3 length equals 13 residues. Deletions cut 2 bases from V and 4 bases from J, with 6 bases between. CDR3 residues: CASSLLQNQPQHF. The CDR3 region has the DNA TGTGCCAGCAGCTTACTTCAGAATCAGCCCCAGCATTTT.

The chain is built from TRBV4-1 and TRBJ2-7, with 13 positions matching TRBD2. Germline CDR1 and CDR2: MGHRA and YSYEKL. The CDR3 runs 16 residues. J lost 0 bases, V lost 4 bases, and 3 bases had no gene match. The CDR3 sequence is CASSRGLAGISYEQYF. In DNA, the CDR3 is TGCGCCAGCAGCCGGGGACTAGCGGGGATCTCCTACGAGCAGTACTTC.

This clonotype came up a few times. V gene TRBV19 combines with J gene TRBJ2-7; a possible D gene is TRBD1 (5 bases). The CDR3 length is 14 residues. From germline, CDR1 is LNHDA and CDR2 SQIVND (reference sequence). Trimming stripped 3 bases from V and 2 bases from J, with 11 bases between. The CDR3 reads CASSMSQAPYEQYF. The CDR3 DNA is TGTGCCAGTAGTATGTCACAGGCCCCCTACGAGCAGTACTTC. The entire variable domain, with the rest obtained from reference TRBV19 and TRBJ2-7, is as follows: DGGITQSPKYLFRKEGQNVTLSCEQNLNHDAMYWYRQDPGQGLRLIYYSQIVNDFQKGDIAEGYSVSREKKESFPLTVTSAQKNPTAFYLCASSMSQAPYEQYFGPGTRLTVT.

This clonotype has more than one count but fewer than ten. V and J are TRBV4-3 and TRBJ2-7; 9 positions match TRBD2. The CDR3 is 14 amino acids. CDR1 LGHNA and CDR2 YSLEER come from the germline V gene. The ends lost 6 bases at V and 4 bases at J; junction bases unmatched: 7. The CDR3 protein is CASSLVAGAYEQYF. The CDR3 DNA reads as TGCGCCAGCAGTCTTGTAGCGGGAGCTTACGAGCAGTACTTC.